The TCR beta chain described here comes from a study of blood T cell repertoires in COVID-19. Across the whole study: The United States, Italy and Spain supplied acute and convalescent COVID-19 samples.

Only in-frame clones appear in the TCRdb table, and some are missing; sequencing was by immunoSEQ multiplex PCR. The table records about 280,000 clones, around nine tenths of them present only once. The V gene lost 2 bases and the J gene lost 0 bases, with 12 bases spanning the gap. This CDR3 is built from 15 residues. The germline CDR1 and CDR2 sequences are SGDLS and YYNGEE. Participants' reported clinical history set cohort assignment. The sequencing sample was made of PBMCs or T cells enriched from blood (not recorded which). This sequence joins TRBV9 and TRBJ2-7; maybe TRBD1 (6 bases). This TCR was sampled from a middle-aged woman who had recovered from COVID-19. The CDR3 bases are TGTGCCAGCAGCGTGGGGGACACAAGCTCCTACGAGCAGTACTTC. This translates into CASSVGDTSSYEQYF.